This TCR beta chain was profiled in a study of T cells in Graves' hyperthyroidism and ophthalmopathy. Overall study results and limits: In the blood, most expanded thyroid clonotypes above 0.001 appeared as well.

Ophthalmopathy patients showed a Clinical Activity Score of at least 3, NOSPECS grade of at least 4 and duration under 3 months. The study left out patients who had uncontrolled infection, other autoimmune disease, pregnancy or lactation. Clinicians diagnosed patients from clinical symptoms, serum thyroxine and TRAb, thyroid ultrasound and orbital computed tomography. This clonotype showed up many times. The antigen is undetermined. CDR1 is MDHEN, CDR2 SYDVKM, per germline. V was cut by 3 bases and J by 7 bases, with 15 bases left in between. The CDR3 consists of 14 residues. Regions amplified from RNA transcripts were the TCR beta CDR3 regions. Using the HTBI primer set, a first-round RT-PCR was run on the TCR CDR3. TCRdb called the multiplex PCR reads again in MiXCR, with one record for every CDR3 protein. This sample has nearly 600,000 distinct CDR3 sequences; 14% occur once, and the top ten carry about 6.6%.

The chain recombines TRBV28 with TRBJ2-5; D is ambiguous. The receptor was isolated from a woman aged 18-35 years with Graves' ophthalmopathy. The sample comprised blood. CDR3 region: CASSFRPTPGTQYF. CDR3 nucleotide sequence: TGTGCCAGCAGTTTCCGGCCCACTCCGGGGACCCAGTACTTC.